This is a list of T cell receptor beta chains from one sample in a study of T cell changes during pregnancy in multiple sclerosis. Sequencing used immunoSEQ multiplex PCR; TCRdb keeps in-frame clones, though not all of them. The sample lists approximately 96,000 clones, about 91% seen once, with about 2.3% in the top ten. The source material was peripheral blood, sampled after pregnancy. The receptors come from a female donor in good health, enrolled as a control in a pregnancy study. CDR3s include the opening cysteine and the closing phenylalanine or tryptophan. D genes are given only for firm matches. Not all rows give a size; the values are once, few, many and, for expanded clones, a class.

J gene: TRBJ1-6
D gene: NA
V gene: TRBV6-5
clone size: NA
CDR3 DNA: TGTGCCAGCACCTTACAGGGAGGGCAATTTCCCCTCCACTTT
CDR3 protein: CASTLQGGQFPLHF

J gene: TRBJ2-7
D gene: NA
V gene: TRBV5-1
clone size: NA
CDR3 DNA: TGCGCCAGCAGCGCTCTTCCCGGAGCCGAGCAGTACTTC
CDR3 protein: CASSALPGAEQYF

J gene: TRBJ2-1
D gene: NA
V gene: TRBV11-1
clone size: NA
CDR3 DNA: TGTGCCAGCAGCCAGGGGACGGATTACAATGAGCAGTTCTTC
CDR3 protein: CASSQGTDYNEQFF

J gene: TRBJ1-1
D gene: NA
V gene: TRBV5-6
clone size: NA
CDR3 DNA: TGTGCCAGCAGCTCACAAACTGAAGCTTTCTTT
CDR3 protein: CASSSQTEAFF

J gene: TRBJ1-6
D gene: TRBD1
V gene: TRBV10-1
clone size: NA
CDR3 DNA: TGCGCCAGCAACAGGGGCAATTCACCCCTCCACTTT
CDR3 protein: CASNRGNSPLHF

J gene: TRBJ2-1
D gene: NA
V gene: TRBV10-3
clone size: NA
CDR3 DNA: TGTGCCATCAGGCCCTCCGGGCCCTTGGAGGGGCAGTTCTTC
CDR3 protein: CAIRPSGPLEGQFF

J gene: TRBJ2-3
D gene: NA
V gene: TRBV19
clone size: NA
CDR3 DNA: TGTGCCAGTAGCCTTGGGAGGGGGTCCACAGATACGCAGTATTTT
CDR3 protein: CASSLGRGSTDTQYF

J gene: TRBJ1-1
D gene: NA
V gene: TRBV5-6
clone size: NA
CDR3 DNA: TGTGCCAGCAGCCCGGATCGGGGGATCGAAGCTTTCTTT
CDR3 protein: CASSPDRGIEAFF

J gene: TRBJ2-1
D gene: NA
V gene: TRBV7-8
clone size: NA
CDR3 DNA: TGTGCCAGCAGCCCCGGGACTGGCGGGGTGGATGAGCAGTTCTTC
CDR3 protein: CASSPGTGGVDEQFF

J gene: TRBJ2-7
D gene: NA
V gene: TRBV28
clone size: NA
CDR3 DNA: TGTGCCAGCAGTAAGACAGTCTACGAGCAGTACTTC
CDR3 protein: CASSKTVYEQYF

J gene: TRBJ2-7
D gene: TRBD1
V gene: TRBV28
clone size: NA
CDR3 DNA: TGTGCCAGCAGCCCGGGACAGACTTACGAGCAGTACTTC
CDR3 protein: CASSPGQTYEQYF

J gene: TRBJ1-5
D gene: NA
V gene: TRBV9
clone size: NA
CDR3 DNA: TGTGCCAGCAGCGTAGGGGCAGAGAATCAGCCCCAGCATTTT
CDR3 protein: CASSVGAENQPQHF

J gene: TRBJ1-6
D gene: NA
V gene: TRBV19
clone size: NA
CDR3 DNA: TGTGCCAGTAGTATACTGGCAGGGGATTATAATTCACCCCTCCACTTT
CDR3 protein: CASSILAGDYNSPLHF

J gene: TRBJ1-1
D gene: NA
V gene: TRBV6-1
clone size: once
CDR3 DNA: TGTGCCAGCAGTTCGTACAGTGTGAACACTGAAGCTTTCTTT
CDR3 protein: CASSSYSVNTEAFF

J gene: TRBJ2-1
D gene: TRBD1
V gene: TRBV7-6
clone size: NA
CDR3 DNA: TGTGCCAGCAGCTCTCTCGGGACAGGGGTCTACAATGAGCAGTTCTTC
CDR3 protein: CASSSLGTGVYNEQFF

J gene: TRBJ1-3
D gene: NA
V gene: TRBV7-2
clone size: NA
CDR3 DNA: TGTGCCAGCAGCCAAACCATGGAGTTTCTATATTTT
CDR3 protein: CASSQTMEFLYF

J gene: TRBJ2-2
D gene: NA
V gene: TRBV6-5
clone size: few
CDR3 DNA: TGTGCCAGCAGTGAAAGCGAGACCGGGGAGCTGTTTTTT
CDR3 protein: CASSESETGELFF

J gene: TRBJ1-1
D gene: NA
V gene: TRBV7-2
clone size: NA
CDR3 DNA: TGTGCCAGCACCCGGGGGGGGATGAACACTGAAGCTTTCTTT
CDR3 protein: CASTRGGMNTEAFF

J gene: TRBJ1-3
D gene: NA
V gene: TRBV7-9
clone size: once
CDR3 DNA: TGTGCCAGCAGCTTAACTACTTTCTCTGGAAACACCATATATTTT
CDR3 protein: CASSLTTFSGNTIYF

J gene: TRBJ2-7
D gene: TRBD1
V gene: TRBV19
clone size: once
CDR3 DNA: TGTGCCAGTAGTATTTTCGAGACAGGGGCCGAGCAGTACTTC
CDR3 protein: CASSIFETGAEQYF

J gene: TRBJ2-7
D gene: TRBD1
V gene: TRBV30
clone size: NA
CDR3 DNA: TGTGCCTGGACGGTACAGGGGGCCTACGAGCAGTACTTC
CDR3 protein: CAWTVQGAYEQYF

J gene: TRBJ1-2
D gene: TRBD1
V gene: TRBV11-2
clone size: NA
CDR3 DNA: TGTGCCAGCAGCTTAGATAGGGGGACAGGGGCCCCGTCTAATGGCTACACCTTC
CDR3 protein: CASSLDRGTGAPSNGYTF

J gene: TRBJ1-6
D gene: NA
V gene: TRBV28
clone size: NA
CDR3 DNA: TGTGCCAGCAGTTTACTTCGGGGTTCACCCCTCCACTTT
CDR3 protein: CASSLLRGSPLHF

J gene: TRBJ1-1
D gene: NA
V gene: TRBV6-5
clone size: once
CDR3 DNA: TGTGCCAGCAGTTACTCGCGGGGAATTAACACTGAAGCTTTCTTT
CDR3 protein: CASSYSRGINTEAFF

J gene: TRBJ1-3
D gene: NA
V gene: TRBV2
clone size: NA
CDR3 DNA: TGTGCCAGCAATCCGAGGGCTGGAAACACCATATATTTT
CDR3 protein: CASNPRAGNTIYF

J gene: TRBJ1-3
D gene: NA
V gene: TRBV2
clone size: NA
CDR3 DNA: TGTGCCAGCATTAGCATTCTCTCTGGAAACACCATATATTTT
CDR3 protein: CASISILSGNTIYF

J gene: TRBJ1-6
D gene: TRBD1
V gene: TRBV18
clone size: once
CDR3 DNA: TGTGCCAGCTCACCCCCGGGACAGGGTTTTTCACCCCTCCACTTT
CDR3 protein: CASSPPGQGFSPLHF

J gene: TRBJ1-2
D gene: TRBD1
V gene: TRBV29-1
clone size: NA
CDR3 DNA: TGCAGCGTTGACCCCAGGGGGAGGATGGGGTATGGCTACACCTTC
CDR3 protein: CSVDPRGRMGYGYTF